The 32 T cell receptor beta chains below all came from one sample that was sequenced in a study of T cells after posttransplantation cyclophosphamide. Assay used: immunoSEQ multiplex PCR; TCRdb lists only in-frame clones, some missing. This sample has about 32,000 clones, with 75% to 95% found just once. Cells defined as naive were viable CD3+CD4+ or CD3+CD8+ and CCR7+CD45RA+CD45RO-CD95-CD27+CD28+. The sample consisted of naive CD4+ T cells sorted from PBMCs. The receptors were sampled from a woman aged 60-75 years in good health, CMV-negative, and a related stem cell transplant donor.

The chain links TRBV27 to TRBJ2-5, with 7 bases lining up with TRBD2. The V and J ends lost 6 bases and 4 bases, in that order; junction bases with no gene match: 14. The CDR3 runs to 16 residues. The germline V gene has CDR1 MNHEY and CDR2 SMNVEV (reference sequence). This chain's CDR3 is CASSPYLAEGGETQYF. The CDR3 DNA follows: TGTGCCAGCAGCCCTTATCTAGCGGAGGGTGGAGAGACCCAGTACTTC.

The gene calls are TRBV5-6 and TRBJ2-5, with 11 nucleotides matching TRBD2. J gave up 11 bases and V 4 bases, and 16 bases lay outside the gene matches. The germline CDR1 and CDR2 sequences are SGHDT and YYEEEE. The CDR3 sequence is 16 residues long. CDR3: CASSRLSGRAYGEQYF. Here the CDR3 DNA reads TGTGCCAGCAGCCGACTTAGCGGGAGGGCCTACGGGGAGCAGTACTTC.

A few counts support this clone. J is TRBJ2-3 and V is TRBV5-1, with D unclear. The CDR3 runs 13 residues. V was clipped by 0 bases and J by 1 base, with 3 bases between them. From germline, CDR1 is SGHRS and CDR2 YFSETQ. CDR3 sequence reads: CASSLAGTDTQYF. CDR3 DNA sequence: TGCGCCAGCAGCTTGGCTGGCACAGATACGCAGTATTTT.

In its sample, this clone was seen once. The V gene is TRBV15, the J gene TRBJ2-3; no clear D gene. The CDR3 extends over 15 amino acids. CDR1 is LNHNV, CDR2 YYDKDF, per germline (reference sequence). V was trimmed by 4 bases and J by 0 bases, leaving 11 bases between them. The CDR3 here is CATSKQRLSTDTQYF. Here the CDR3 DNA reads TGTGCCACCAGCAAGCAGCGTCTAAGCACAGATACGCAGTATTTT.

CDR3 residues: CASSSLGGDYNEQFF. In DNA form, the CDR3 reads TGTGCCAGCAGCTCACTAGGAGGGGACTACAATGAGCAGTTCTTC. The chain joins TRBV27 to TRBJ2-1; D possibly corresponds to TRBD2 (6 bases). Germline assignment: CDR1 MNHEY and CDR2 SMNVEV (reference sequence). V was clipped by 6 bases and J by 3 bases, with 15 bases between them. This CDR3 spans 15 amino acids.

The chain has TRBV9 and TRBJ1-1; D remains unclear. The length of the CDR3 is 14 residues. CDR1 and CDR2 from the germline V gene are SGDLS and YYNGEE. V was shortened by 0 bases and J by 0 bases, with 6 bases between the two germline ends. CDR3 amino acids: CASSVVDLNTEAFF. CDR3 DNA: TGTGCCAGCAGCGTAGTAGACTTGAACACTGAAGCTTTCTTT.

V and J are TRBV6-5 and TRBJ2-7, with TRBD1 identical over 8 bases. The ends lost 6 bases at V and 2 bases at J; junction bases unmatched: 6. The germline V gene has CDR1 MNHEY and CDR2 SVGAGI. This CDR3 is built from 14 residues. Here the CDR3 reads CASSGQGSAYEQYF. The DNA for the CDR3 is TGTGCCAGCAGCGGACAGGGATCAGCCTACGAGCAGTACTTC.

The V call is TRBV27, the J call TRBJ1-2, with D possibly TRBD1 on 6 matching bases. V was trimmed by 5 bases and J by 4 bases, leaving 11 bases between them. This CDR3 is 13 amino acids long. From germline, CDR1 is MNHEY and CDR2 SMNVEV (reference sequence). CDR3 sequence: CASSMGTSYGYTF. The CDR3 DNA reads TGTGCCAGCAGTATGGGGACAAGCTATGGCTACACCTTC.

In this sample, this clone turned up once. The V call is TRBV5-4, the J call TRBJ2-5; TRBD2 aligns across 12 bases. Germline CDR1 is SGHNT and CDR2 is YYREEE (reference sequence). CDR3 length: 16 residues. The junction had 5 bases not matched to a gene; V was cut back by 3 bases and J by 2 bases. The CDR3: CASSSRLAGGQETQYF. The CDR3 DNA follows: TGTGCCAGCAGCTCTCGCCTAGCGGGGGGGCAAGAGACCCAGTACTTC.

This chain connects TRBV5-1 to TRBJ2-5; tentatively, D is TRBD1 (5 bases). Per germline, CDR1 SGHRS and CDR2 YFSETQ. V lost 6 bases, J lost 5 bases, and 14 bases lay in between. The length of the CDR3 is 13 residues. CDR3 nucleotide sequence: TGCGCCAGCACTCCTTTCGCAGGGGAGACCCAGTACTTC. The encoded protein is CASTPFAGETQYF.

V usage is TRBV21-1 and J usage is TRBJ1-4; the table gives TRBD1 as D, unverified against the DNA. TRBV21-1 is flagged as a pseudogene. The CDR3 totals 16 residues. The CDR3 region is CASSKTGRGSNEKLFF. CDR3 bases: TGTGCCAGCAGCAAAACCGGCAGGGGATCGAATGAAAAACTGTTTTTT.

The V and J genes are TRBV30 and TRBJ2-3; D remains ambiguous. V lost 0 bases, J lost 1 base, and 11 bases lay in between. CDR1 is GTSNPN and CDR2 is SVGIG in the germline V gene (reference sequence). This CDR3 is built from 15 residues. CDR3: CAWSVRRWGTDTQYF. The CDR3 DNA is TGTGCCTGGAGTGTACGGCGGTGGGGCACAGATACGCAGTATTTT.

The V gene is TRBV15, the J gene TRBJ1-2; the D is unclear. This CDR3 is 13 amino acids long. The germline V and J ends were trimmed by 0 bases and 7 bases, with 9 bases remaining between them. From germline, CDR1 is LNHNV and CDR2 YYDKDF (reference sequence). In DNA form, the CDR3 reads TGTGCCACCAGCAGAGATGATTGGAGTGGCTACACCTTC. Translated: CATSRDDWSGYTF.

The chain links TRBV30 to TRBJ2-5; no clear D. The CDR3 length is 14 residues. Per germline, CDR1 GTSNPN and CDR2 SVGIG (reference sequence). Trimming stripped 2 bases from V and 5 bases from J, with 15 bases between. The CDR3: CAWSPPFGRETQYF. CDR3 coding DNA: TGTGCCTGGAGTCCCCCGTTCGGTCGGGAGACCCAGTACTTC.

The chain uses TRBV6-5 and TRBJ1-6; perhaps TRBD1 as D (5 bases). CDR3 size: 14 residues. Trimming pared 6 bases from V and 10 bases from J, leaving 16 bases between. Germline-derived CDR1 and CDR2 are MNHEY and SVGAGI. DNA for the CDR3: TGTGCCAGCAGAACCGGAGGGGAAGGATCACCCCTCCACTTT. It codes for CASRTGGEGSPLHF.

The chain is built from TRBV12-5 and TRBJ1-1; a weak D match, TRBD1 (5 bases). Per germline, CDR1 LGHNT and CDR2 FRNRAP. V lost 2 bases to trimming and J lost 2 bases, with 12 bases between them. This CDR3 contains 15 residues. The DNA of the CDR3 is TGTGCTAGTGGTTTGCCCTACCAGGGAAACACTGAAGCTTTCTTT. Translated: CASGLPYQGNTEAFF.

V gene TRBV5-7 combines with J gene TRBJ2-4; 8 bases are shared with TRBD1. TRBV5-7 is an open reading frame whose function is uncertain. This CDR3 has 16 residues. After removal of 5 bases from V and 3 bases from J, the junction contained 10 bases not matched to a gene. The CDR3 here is CASSFGQGGGKNIQYF. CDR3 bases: TGTGCCAGCAGTTTTGGACAGGGTGGGGGCAAAAACATTCAGTACTTC.

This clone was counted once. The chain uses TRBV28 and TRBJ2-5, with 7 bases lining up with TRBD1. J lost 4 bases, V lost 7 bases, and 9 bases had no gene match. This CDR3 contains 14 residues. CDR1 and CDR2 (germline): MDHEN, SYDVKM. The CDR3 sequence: CASTTDRVGETQYF. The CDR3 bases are TGTGCCAGCACCACCGACAGGGTCGGAGAGACCCAGTACTTC.

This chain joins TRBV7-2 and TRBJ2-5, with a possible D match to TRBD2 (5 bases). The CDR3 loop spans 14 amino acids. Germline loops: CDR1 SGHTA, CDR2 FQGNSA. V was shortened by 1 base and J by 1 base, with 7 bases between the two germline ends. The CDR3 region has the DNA TGTGCCAGCAGCTTAGATGGGAGCCAAGAGACCCAGTACTTC. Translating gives CASSLDGSQETQYF.

The CDR3 coding sequence is TGTGCCAGCAGTTTTTCAGGGGCTGGAGAAAAACTGTTTTTT. Encoded protein: CASSFSGAGEKLFF. V usage is TRBV28 and J usage is TRBJ1-4; D perhaps matches TRBD1 (6 bases). This CDR3 comprises 14 residues. V shed 3 bases and J shed 8 bases, with 13 bases lying between them. The germline CDR1 and CDR2 sequences are MDHEN and SYDVKM.

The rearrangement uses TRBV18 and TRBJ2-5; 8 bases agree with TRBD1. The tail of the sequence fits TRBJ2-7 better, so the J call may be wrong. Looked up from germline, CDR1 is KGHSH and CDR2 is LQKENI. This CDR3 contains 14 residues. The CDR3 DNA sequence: TGTGCCAGCTCACATGGACAGGGAGGTAACGAGCAGTACTTC. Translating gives CASSHGQGGNEQYF.

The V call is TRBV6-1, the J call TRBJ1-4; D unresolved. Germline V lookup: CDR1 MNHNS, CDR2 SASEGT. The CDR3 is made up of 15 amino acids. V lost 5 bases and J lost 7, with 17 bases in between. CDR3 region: CASSNIHSGFEKLFF. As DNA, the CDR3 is TGTGCCAGCAGTAACATACACTCGGGGTTTGAAAAACTGTTTTTT.

CDR3 bases: TGTGCCAGCAGTTTACCTAGCGGGAGCCGGGAGCAGTTCTTC. This translates into CASSLPSGSREQFF. The gene calls are TRBV28 and TRBJ2-1; 10 nucleotides match TRBD2. The CDR3 sequence is 14 residues long. Germline loops: CDR1 MDHEN, CDR2 SYDVKM. V shed 2 bases, J shed 10 bases, and the junction held 5 bases outside the gene matches.

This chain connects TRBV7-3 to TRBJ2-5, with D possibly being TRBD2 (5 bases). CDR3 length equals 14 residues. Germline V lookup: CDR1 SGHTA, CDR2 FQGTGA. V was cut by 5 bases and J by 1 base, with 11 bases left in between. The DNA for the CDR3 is TGTGCCAGCAGCCCCGCAGGACTCCAAGAGACCCAGTACTTC. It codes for CASSPAGLQETQYF.

The CDR3 DNA follows: TGTGCCAGCAGCTTAGGGACAGGGGGCTATTCGAGAACTGAAGCTTTCTTT. It is translated as CASSLGTGGYSRTEAFF. This chain connects TRBV5-4 to TRBJ1-1; 12 bases agree with TRBD1. V gave up 2 bases and J gave up 5 bases; unmatched junction bases: 10. Germline V CDR1 and CDR2: SGHNT, YYREEE (reference sequence). CDR3 length: 17 residues.

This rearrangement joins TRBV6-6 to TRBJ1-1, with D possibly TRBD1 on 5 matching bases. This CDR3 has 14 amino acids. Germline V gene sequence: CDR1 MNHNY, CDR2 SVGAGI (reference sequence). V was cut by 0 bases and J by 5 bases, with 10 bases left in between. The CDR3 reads CASSYSWGATEAFF. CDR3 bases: TGTGCCAGCAGTTACTCCTGGGGCGCGACTGAAGCTTTCTTT.

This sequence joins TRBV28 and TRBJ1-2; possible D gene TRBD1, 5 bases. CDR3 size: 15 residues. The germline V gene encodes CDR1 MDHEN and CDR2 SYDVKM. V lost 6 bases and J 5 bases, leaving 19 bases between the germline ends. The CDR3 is CASSRMTPGMYGYTF. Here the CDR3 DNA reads TGTGCCAGCAGCAGGATGACCCCAGGGATGTATGGCTACACCTTC.

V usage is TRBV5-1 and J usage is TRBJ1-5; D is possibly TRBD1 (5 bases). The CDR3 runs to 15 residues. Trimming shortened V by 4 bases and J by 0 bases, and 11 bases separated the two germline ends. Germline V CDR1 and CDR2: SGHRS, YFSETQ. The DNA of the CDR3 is TGCGCCAGCAGCCCGGGACTGGCTAGCAATCAGCCCCAGCATTTT. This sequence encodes CASSPGLASNQPQHF.

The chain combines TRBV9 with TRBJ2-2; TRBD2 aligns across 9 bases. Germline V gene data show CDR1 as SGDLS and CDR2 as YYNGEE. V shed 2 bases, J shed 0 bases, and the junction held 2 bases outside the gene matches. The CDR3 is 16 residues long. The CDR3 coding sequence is TGTGCCAGCAGCGTTAGCGGGAGTGCGAACACCGGGGAGCTGTTTTTT. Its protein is CASSVSGSANTGELFF.

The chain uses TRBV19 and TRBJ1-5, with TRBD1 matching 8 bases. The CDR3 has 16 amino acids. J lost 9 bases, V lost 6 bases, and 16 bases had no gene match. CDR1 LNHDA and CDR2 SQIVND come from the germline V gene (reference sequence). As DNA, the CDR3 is TGTGCCAGTAGGTCTCCGGGACAGGCCGCATTCTGGCCCCAGCATTTT. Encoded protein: CASRSPGQAAFWPQHF. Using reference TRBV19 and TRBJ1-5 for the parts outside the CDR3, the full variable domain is DGGITQSPKYLFRKEGQNVTLSCEQNLNHDAMYWYRQDPGQGLRLIYYSQIVNDFQKGDIAEGYSVSREKKESFPLTVTSAQKNPTAFYLCASRSPGQAAFWPQHFGDGTRLSIL.

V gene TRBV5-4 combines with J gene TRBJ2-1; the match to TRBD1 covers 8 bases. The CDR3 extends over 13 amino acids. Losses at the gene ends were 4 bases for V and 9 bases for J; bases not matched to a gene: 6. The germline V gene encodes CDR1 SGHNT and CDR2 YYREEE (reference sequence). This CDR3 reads CASSQTGVGEQFF. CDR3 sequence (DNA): TGTGCCAGCAGCCAGACAGGGGTCGGTGAGCAGTTCTTC.

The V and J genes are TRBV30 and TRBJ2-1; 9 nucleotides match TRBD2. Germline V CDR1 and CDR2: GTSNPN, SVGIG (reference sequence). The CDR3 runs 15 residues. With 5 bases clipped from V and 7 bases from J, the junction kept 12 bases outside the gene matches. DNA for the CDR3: TGTGCCTGGCGCGGGGGCGGGAGGGCGGGGAATGAGCAGTTCTTC. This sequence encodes CAWRGGGRAGNEQFF.